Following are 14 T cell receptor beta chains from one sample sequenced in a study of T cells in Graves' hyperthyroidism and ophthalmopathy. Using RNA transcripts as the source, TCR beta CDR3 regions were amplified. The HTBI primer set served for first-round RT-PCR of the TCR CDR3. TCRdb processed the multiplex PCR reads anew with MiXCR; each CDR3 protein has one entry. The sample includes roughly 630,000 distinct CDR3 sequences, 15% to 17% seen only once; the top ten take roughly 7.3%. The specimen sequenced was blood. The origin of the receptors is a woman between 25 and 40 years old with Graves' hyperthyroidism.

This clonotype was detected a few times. The CDR3 nucleotides read TGTGCCAGCAGTCCGACAGTTCCATCCTACGAGCAGTACTTC. This translates into CASSPTVPSYEQYF. J is TRBJ2-7 and V is TRBV6-1; TRBD1 might be the D (5 bases). V lost 5 bases, J lost 1 base, and 12 bases lay in between. Germline-derived CDR1 and CDR2 are MNHNS and SASEGT. The CDR3 totals 14 residues.

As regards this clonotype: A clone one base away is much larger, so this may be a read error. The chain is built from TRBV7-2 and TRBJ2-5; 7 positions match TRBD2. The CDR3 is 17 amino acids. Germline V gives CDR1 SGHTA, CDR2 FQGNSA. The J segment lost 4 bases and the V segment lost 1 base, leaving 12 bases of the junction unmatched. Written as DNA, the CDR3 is TGTGCCAGCAGCTTAGTGGGGGGGGGGGGGAACCGAGAGACCCAGTACTTC. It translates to CASSLVGGGGNRETQYF.

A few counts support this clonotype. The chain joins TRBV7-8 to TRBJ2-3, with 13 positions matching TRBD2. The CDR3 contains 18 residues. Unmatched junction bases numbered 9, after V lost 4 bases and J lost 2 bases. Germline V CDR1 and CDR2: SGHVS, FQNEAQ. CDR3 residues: CASSSTVLAGGSTDTQYF. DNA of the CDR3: TGTGCCAGCAGCTCGACGGTACTAGCGGGAGGGTCCACAGATACGCAGTATTTT.

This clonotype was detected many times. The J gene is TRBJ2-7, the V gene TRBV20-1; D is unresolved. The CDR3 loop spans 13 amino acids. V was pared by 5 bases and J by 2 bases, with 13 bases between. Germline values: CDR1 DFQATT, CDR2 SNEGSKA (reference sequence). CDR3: CSASVAEPYEQYF. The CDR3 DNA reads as TGCAGTGCTTCGGTTGCGGAGCCCTACGAGCAGTACTTC.

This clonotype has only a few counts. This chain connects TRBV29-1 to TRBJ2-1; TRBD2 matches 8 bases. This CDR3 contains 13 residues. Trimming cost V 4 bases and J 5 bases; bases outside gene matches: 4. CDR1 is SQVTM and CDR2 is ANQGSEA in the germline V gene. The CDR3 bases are TGCAGCGTTGCAAGGCGGGAGGACAATGAGCAGTTCTTC. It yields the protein CSVARREDNEQFF.

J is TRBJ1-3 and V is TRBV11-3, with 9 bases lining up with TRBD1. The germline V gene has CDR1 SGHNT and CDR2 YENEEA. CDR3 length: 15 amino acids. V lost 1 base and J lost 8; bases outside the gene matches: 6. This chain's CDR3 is CASSLVGDRDDTIYF. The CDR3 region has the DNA TGTGCCAGCAGCTTAGTTGGGGACAGGGATGACACCATATATTTT.

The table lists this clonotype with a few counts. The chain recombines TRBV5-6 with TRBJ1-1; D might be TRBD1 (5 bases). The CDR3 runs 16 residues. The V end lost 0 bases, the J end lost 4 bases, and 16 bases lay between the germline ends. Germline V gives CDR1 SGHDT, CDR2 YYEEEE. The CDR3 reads CASSLGGSSIGTEAFF. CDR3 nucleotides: TGTGCCAGCAGCTTGGGGGGGTCGAGTATTGGCACTGAAGCTTTCTTT.

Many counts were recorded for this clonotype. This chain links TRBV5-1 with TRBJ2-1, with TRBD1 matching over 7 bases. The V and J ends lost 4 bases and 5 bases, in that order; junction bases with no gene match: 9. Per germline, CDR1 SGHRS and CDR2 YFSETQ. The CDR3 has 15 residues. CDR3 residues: CASSPWGTVHNEQFF. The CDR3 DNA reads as TGCGCCAGCAGCCCTTGGGGGACAGTTCACAATGAGCAGTTCTTC.

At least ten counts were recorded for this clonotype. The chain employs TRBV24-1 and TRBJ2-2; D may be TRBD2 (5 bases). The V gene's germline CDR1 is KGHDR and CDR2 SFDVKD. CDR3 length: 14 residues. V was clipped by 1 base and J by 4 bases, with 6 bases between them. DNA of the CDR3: TGTGCCACCAGTGATTTCGGAGGCACCGGGGAGCTGTTTTTT. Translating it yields CATSDFGGTGELFF.

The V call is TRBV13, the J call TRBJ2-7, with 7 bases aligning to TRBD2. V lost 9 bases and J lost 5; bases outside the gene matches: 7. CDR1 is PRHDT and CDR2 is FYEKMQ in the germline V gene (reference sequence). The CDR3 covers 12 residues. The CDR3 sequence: CASTGLNNEQYF. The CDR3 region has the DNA TGTGCCAGTACGGGACTAAACAACGAGCAGTACTTC.

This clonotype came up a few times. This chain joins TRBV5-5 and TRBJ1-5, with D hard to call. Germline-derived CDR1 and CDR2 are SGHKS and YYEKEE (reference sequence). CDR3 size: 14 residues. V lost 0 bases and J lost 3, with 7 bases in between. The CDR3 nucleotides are TGTGCCAGCAGCTTGGGCCCCTACAATCAGCCCCAGCATTTT. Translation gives CASSLGPYNQPQHF.

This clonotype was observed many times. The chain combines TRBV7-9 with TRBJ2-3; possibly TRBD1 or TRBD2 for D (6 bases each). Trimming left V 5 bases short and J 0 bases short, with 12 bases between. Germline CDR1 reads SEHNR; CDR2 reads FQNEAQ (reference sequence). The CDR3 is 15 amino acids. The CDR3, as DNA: TGTGCCAGCAGCCAAGGAGGGGGAAGCACAGATACGCAGTATTTT. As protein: CASSQGGGSTDTQYF. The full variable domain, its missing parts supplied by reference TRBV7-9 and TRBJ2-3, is DTGVSQNPRHKITKRGQNVTFRCDPISEHNRLYWYRQTLGQGPEFLTYFQNEAQLEKSRLLSDRFSAERPKGSFSTLEIQRTEQGDSAMYLCASSQGGGSTDTQYFGPGTRLTVL.

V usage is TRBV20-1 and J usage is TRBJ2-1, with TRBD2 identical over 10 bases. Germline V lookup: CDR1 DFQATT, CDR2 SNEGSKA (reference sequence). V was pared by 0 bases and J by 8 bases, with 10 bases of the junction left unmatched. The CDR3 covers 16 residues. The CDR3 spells CSARDADSGRFHEQFF. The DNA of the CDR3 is TGCAGTGCTAGAGATGCCGATAGCGGGAGGTTCCATGAGCAGTTCTTC.

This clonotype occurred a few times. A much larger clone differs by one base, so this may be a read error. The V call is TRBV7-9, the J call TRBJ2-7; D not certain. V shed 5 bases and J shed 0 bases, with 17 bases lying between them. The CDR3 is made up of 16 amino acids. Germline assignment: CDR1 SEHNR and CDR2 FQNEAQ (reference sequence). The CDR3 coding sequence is TGTGCCAGCAGCCCCCCTATCTCCGCTGACTCCTACGAGCAGTACTTC. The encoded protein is CASSPPISADSYEQYF.